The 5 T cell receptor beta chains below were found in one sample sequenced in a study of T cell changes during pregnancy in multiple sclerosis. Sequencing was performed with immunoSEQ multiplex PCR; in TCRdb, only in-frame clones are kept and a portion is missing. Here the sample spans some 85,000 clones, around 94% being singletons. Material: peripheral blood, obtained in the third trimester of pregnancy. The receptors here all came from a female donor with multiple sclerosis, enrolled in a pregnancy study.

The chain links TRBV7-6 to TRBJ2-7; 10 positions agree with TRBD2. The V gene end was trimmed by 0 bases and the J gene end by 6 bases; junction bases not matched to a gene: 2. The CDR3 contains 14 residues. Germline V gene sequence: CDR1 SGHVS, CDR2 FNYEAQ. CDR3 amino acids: CASSLAGLAIEQYF. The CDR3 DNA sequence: TGTGCCAGCAGCTTAGCGGGACTAGCGATCGAGCAGTACTTC.

Here the CDR3 DNA reads TGTGCCAGCAGCCAAGTGGCTTATGACACTGAAGCTTTCTTT. Encoded protein: CASSQVAYDTEAFF. The J gene is TRBJ1-1, the V gene TRBV11-2, with D unclear. There are 14 residues in the CDR3. Between the trimmed V and J ends, which lost 5 bases and 3 bases, there was a span of 13 bases. Germline V gene sequence: CDR1 SGHAT, CDR2 FQNNGV.

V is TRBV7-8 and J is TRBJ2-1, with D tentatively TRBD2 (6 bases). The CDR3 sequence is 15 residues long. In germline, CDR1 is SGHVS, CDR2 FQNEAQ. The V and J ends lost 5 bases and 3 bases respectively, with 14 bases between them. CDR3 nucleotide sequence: TGTGCCAGCAGCCGCCGGGGGTTCGGCTACAATGAGCAGTTCTTC. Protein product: CASSRRGFGYNEQFF.

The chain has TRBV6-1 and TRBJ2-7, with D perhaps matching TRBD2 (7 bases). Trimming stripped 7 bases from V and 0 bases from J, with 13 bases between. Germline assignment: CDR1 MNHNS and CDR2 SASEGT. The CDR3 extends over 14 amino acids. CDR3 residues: CASIRGGSSYEQYF. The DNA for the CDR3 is TGTGCCAGCATCAGGGGAGGGAGCTCCTACGAGCAGTACTTC.

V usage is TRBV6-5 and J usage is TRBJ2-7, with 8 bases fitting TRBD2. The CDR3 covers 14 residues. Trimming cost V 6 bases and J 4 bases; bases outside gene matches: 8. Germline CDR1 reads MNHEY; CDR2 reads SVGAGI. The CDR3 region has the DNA TGTGCCAGCAGACCAAGCGGGAGAGGTTACGAGCAGTACTTC. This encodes CASRPSGRGYEQYF.